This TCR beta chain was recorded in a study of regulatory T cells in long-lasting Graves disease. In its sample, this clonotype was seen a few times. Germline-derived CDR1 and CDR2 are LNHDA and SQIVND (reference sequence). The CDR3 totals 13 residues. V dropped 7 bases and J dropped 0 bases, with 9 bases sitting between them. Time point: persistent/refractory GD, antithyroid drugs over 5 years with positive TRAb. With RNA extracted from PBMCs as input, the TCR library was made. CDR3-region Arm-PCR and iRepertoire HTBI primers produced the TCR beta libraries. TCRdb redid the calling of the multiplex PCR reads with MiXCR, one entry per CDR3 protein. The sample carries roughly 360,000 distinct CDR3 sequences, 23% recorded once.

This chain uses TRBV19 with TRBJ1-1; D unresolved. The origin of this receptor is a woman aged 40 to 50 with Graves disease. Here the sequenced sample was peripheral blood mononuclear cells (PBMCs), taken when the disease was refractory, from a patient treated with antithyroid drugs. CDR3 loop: CASNQALNTEAFF. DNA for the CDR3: TGTGCCAGTAATCAGGCCCTGAACACTGAAGCTTTCTTT. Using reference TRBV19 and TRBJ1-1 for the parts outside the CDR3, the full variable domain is DGGITQSPKYLFRKEGQNVTLSCEQNLNHDAMYWYRQDPGQGLRLIYYSQIVNDFQKGDIAEGYSVSREKKESFPLTVTSAQKNPTAFYLCASNQALNTEAFFGQGTRLTVV.